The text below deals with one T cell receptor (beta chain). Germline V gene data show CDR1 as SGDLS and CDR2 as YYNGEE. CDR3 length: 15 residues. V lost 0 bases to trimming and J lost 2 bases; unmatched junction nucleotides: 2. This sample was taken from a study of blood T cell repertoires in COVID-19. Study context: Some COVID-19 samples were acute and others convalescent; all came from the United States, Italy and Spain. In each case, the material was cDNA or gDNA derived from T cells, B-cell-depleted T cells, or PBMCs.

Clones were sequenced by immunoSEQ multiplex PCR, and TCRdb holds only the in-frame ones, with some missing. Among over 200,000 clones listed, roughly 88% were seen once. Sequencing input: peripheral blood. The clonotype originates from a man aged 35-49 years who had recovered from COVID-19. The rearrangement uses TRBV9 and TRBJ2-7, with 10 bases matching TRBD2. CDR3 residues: CASSVASGSTYEQYF. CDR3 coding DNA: TGTGCCAGCAGCGTAGCTAGCGGGAGTACCTACGAGCAGTACTTC. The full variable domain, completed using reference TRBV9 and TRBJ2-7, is DSGVTQTPKHLITATGQRVTLRCSPRSGDLSVYWYQQSLDQGLQFLIQYYNGEERAKGNILERFSAQQFPDLHSELNLSSLELGDSALYFCASSVASGSTYEQYFGPGTRLTVT.